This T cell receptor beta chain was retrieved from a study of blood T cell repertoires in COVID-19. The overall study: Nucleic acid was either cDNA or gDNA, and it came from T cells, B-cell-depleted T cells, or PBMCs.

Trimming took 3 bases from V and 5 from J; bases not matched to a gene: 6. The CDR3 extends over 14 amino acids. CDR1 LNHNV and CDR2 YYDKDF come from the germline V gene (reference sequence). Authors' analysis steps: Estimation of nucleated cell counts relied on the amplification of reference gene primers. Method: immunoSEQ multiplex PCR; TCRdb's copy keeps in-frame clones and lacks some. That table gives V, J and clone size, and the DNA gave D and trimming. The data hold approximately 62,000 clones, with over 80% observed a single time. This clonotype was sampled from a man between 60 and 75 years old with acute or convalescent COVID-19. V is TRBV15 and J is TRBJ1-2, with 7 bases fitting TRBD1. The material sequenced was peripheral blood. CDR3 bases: TGTGCCACCAGCAGTCCCGGGACAGATTATGGCTACACCTTC. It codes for CATSSPGTDYGYTF.